The entry below describes one T cell receptor beta chain. Its antigen remains unknown. This specimen belongs to a study of T cells expressing NK-cell markers. Study-level findings and limits: These clonotypes additionally ranked first within the CD3+CD56-NKG2C+ fraction of a handful of donors.

CDR3 length equals 17 residues. Looked up from germline, CDR1 is MNHEY and CDR2 is SVGAGI. TCRdb processed the 5' RACE reads again and assigns one entry to each CDR3 protein, with no DNA. This listing includes a few hundred thousand distinct CDR3 sequences. Sequences were obtained from blood T cells: a sorted CD56 or NKG2C T cell subset, CD4+ or CD8+ T cells, or bulk PBMC T cells (not recorded which). The chain is built from TRBV6-5 and TRBJ2-3; the TCRdb D gene call, TRBD2, has no DNA to confirm it. This TCR was recovered from a man in his late teens or twenties in good health. CDR3 sequence: CASSYGSSGGSTDTQYF.